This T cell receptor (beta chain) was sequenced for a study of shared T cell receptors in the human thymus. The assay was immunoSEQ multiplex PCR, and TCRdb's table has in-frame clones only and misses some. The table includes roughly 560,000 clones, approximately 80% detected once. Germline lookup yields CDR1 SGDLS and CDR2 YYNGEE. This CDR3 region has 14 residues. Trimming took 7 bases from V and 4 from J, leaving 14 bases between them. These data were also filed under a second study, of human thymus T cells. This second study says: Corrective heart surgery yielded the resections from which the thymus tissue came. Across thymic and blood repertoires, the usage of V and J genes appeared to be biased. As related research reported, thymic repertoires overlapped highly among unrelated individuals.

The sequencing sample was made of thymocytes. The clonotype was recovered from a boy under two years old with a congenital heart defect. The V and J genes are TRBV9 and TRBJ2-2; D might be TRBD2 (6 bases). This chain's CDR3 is CASFRGSVTGELFF. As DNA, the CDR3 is TGTGCCAGCTTTCGGGGGTCGGTCACCGGGGAGCTGTTTTTT. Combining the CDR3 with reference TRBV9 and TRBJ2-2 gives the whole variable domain DSGVTQTPKHLITATGQRVTLRCSPRSGDLSVYWYQQSLDQGLQFLIQYYNGEERAKGNILERFSAQQFPDLHSELNLSSLELGDSALYFCASFRGSVTGELFFGEGSRLTVL.